The 15 T cell receptor beta chains below were found in one sample sequenced in a study of human T cells and chemical hapten exposure. TCRdb re-derived calls from the RACE reads in MiXCR, one entry per CDR3 protein. The data contain about 110,000 distinct CDR3 sequences, around 12% of them singletons. The time point: pre-sensitization, week 0. This sample's treatment: therapeutic diphenylcyclopropenone sensitization with weekly scalp DPC. Here the sequenced sample was whole blood, taken in connection with sensitization to the hapten diphenylcyclopropenone (DPC). All receptors derive from a woman in her forties or fifties with alopecia areata. Some clones in this sample may be carry-over from other donors' samples.

This clonotype was observed a handful of times. This chain joins TRBV7-8 and TRBJ2-1; 8 positions agree with TRBD2. This CDR3 has 15 residues. After removal of 5 bases from V and 7 bases from J, the junction contained 10 bases not matched to a gene. Germline values: CDR1 SGHVS, CDR2 FQNEAQ. The CDR3 reads CASSPRPGGTNEQFF. The DNA of the CDR3 is TGTGCCAGCAGCCCCCGCCCGGGGGGGACTAATGAGCAGTTCTTC.

The chain couples TRBV10-2 to TRBJ2-7, with D hard to call. The length of the CDR3 is 15 residues. Trimming cost V 6 bases and J 6 bases, with 21 bases left between them. CDR1 WSHSY and CDR2 SAAADI come from the germline V gene. This CDR3 is CASRHPQGSSAEQYF. CDR3 nucleotide sequence: TGCGCCAGCAGACACCCACAAGGTTCATCGGCCGAGCAGTACTTC.

The CDR3 region is CASSPGEVDTQYF. The CDR3 region has the DNA TGTGCCAGCTCCCCGGGAGAGGTAGATACGCAGTATTTT. The chain links TRBV18 to TRBJ2-3, with D possibly matching TRBD2 (6 bases). Trimming took off 6 bases at V and 5 bases at J, with 12 bases between the two ends. Germline V gives CDR1 KGHSH, CDR2 LQKENI. The CDR3 extends over 13 amino acids.

There are a few counts of this clonotype. This sequence joins TRBV20-1 and TRBJ1-1, with no clear D. Trimming left V 3 bases short and J 1 base short, with 15 bases between. CDR1 is DFQATT, CDR2 SNEGSKA, per germline (reference sequence). CDR3 length equals 15 residues. The CDR3 nucleotides are TGCAGTGCTAGGGTAGTGGGCGGACGGAACACTGAAGCTTTCTTT. Translating it yields CSARVVGGRNTEAFF.

The rearrangement joins TRBV29-1 to TRBJ2-7; TRBD2 matches at 12 bases. The CDR3 is 13 amino acids. Trimming removed 5 bases from V and 3 bases from J; junction bases left unmatched: 2. In germline, CDR1 is SQVTM, CDR2 ANQGSEA. The CDR3 DNA follows: TGCAGCGTTTTGACTAGCGGGAGCTACGAGCAGTACTTC. It translates to CSVLTSGSYEQYF.

This clonotype was observed a few times. The chain has TRBV5-1 and TRBJ2-1; D is unresolved. CDR1 and CDR2 from the germline V gene are SGHRS and YFSETQ. CDR3 size: 15 residues. The V gene lost 4 bases and the J gene lost 4 bases, with 15 bases spanning the gap. CDR3 in DNA: TGCGCCAGCAGCCCTGGACCTTCGACTTACAATGAGCAGTTCTTC. It specifies CASSPGPSTYNEQFF.

This chain links TRBV18 with TRBJ2-5, with unresolved D. The length of the CDR3 is 14 residues. The germline gives CDR1 KGHSH, CDR2 LQKENI. Trimming pared 1 base from V and 1 base from J, leaving 7 bases between. As DNA, the CDR3 is TGTGCCAGCTCACCACGGTCACTCCAAGAGACCCAGTACTTC. It codes for CASSPRSLQETQYF.

The chain carries TRBV20-1 and TRBJ2-1; possible D gene TRBD1, 6 bases. CDR1 and CDR2 (germline): DFQATT, SNEGSKA (reference sequence). This CDR3 comprises 12 residues. V lost 7 bases and J 5 bases, leaving 12 bases between the germline ends. The CDR3 sequence is CSGTPGDNEQFF. CDR3 bases: TGCAGTGGTACCCCAGGGGACAATGAGCAGTTCTTC.

V usage is TRBV5-1 and J usage is TRBJ2-3; possibly TRBD2 for D (5 bases). The germline V and J ends were trimmed by 0 bases and 1 base, with 12 bases remaining between them. Germline V gives CDR1 SGHRS, CDR2 YFSETQ. The CDR3 spans 16 residues. The CDR3 protein is CASSLAVGVGTDTQYF. As DNA, the CDR3 is TGCGCCAGCAGCTTGGCGGTGGGAGTTGGCACAGATACGCAGTATTTT.

This clonotype was picked up a small number of times. This chain joins TRBV6-1 and TRBJ2-7; D is undetermined. CDR3 length equals 12 residues. The V gene lost 6 bases and the J gene lost 1 base, with 7 bases spanning the gap. Germline CDR1 reads MNHNS; CDR2 reads SASEGT. The CDR3 DNA follows: TGTGCCAGCAGGACGGTGTCCTACGAGCAGTACTTC. Translated, it gives CASRTVSYEQYF.

V and J are TRBV6-2 or TRBV6-3 and TRBJ1-5, with no clear D. The V end was cut by 2 bases, the J end by 6 bases, with 5 bases between. The CDR3 contains 12 residues. The germline V gene encodes CDR1 MNHEY and CDR2 SVGEGT. The CDR3 sequence is CASSYPSQPQHF. CDR3 nucleotide sequence: TGTGCCAGCAGTTACCCCAGTCAGCCCCAGCATTTT.

This clonotype was seen a few times. This chain connects TRBV7-6 to TRBJ1-5, with D unclear. The V gene lost 0 bases and the J gene lost 5 bases, with 14 bases spanning the gap. The CDR3 spans 16 residues. Germline values: CDR1 SGHVS, CDR2 FNYEAQ. The CDR3 nucleotides read TGTGCCAGCAGCTTAGCGATTGGGATCGGAGATCAGCCCCAGCATTTT. Its translation: CASSLAIGIGDQPQHF. The full variable domain, rest sourced from reference TRBV7-6 and TRBJ1-5, is GAGVSQSPRYKVTKRGQDVALRCDPISGHVSLYWYRQALGQGPEFLTYFNYEAQQDKSGLPNDRFSAERPEGSISTLTIQRTEQRDSAMYRCASSLAIGIGDQPQHFGDGTRLSIL.

This clonotype has just a few counts. This chain uses TRBV7-9 with TRBJ2-2, with D maybe TRBD2 (5 bases). The CDR3 loop spans 14 amino acids. V gave up 5 bases and J gave up 6 bases, with 13 bases separating them. CDR1 and CDR2 (germline): SEHNR, FQNEAQ (reference sequence). The CDR3 region has the DNA TGTGCCAGCAGCCCTACTAGAGATGCCGGGGAGCTGTTTTTT. Protein sequence: CASSPTRDAGELFF.

This clonotype was seen repeatedly, ten times or more. The junction departs from germline at one end; a sequencing error may be responsible. The V gene is TRBV7-2, the J gene TRBJ1-3, with a tentative D call TRBD1 (5 bases). Per germline, CDR1 SGHTA and CDR2 FQGNSA. This CDR3 has 15 residues. As DNA, the CDR3 is TGTGCCAGCAGCCGTGCCGGACAAGGTGGATACACCATATATTTT. Translating gives CASSRAGQGGYTIYF.

This clonotype was seen at least ten times. The chain has TRBV7-9 and TRBJ1-3; D is ambiguous. CDR1 and CDR2 (germline): SEHNR, FQNEAQ (reference sequence). Trimming shortened V by 0 bases and J by 0 bases, and 9 bases separated the two germline ends. This CDR3 is 16 amino acids long. As DNA, the CDR3 is TGTGCCAGCAGCTTAGCAGGATCCTACTCTGGAAACACCATATATTTT. Protein product: CASSLAGSYSGNTIYF.